These 31 T cell receptor beta chains originate from one sample sequenced in a study of PD-L1 blockade in urothelial cancer. TCRdb's table, derived via immunoSEQ multiplex PCR, lists solely in-frame clones and lacks some. The sample shows 30,000 to 40,000 clones, approximately 80% of them seen only once. Sequencing was performed on PBMCs, taken around atezolizumab (anti-PD-L1) treatment. Receptor source: a man between 60 and 75 years old with urothelial cancer.

This chain links TRBV11-3 with TRBJ2-1, with D possibly matching TRBD2 (6 bases). The CDR3 has 14 residues. In germline, CDR1 is SGHNT, CDR2 YENEEA. V was trimmed by 2 bases and J by 3 bases, leaving 8 bases between them. The CDR3 DNA reads TGTGCCAGCAGCTTACGGGGGTTCTACAATGAGCAGTTCTTC. It codes for CASSLRGFYNEQFF.

The V gene is TRBV18, the J gene TRBJ1-1; perhaps TRBD1 as D (5 bases). CDR1 KGHSH and CDR2 LQKENI come from the germline V gene. The CDR3 length is 13 residues. Trimming removed 2 bases from V and 1 base from J, with 5 bases in between. The CDR3 DNA sequence: TGTGCCAGCTCACCAGGACAGAACACTGAAGCTTTCTTT. Protein: CASSPGQNTEAFF. The full variable domain, with the rest looked up from reference TRBV18 and TRBJ1-1, is NAGVMQNPRHLVRRRGQEARLRCSPMKGHSHVYWYRQLPEEGLKFMVYLQKENIIDESGMPKERFSAEFPKEGPSILRIQQVVRGDSAAYFCASSPGQNTEAFFGQGTRLTVV.

J is TRBJ1-4 and V is TRBV25-1; TRBD1 matches 9 bases. Trimming cost V 6 bases and J 5 bases; bases outside gene matches: 7. This CDR3 contains 15 residues. Germline CDR1 is MGHDK and CDR2 is SYGVNS. CDR3 loop: CASRGTGMGNEKLFF. The CDR3, as DNA: TGTGCCAGCAGGGGGACAGGGATGGGGAATGAAAAACTGTTTTTT.

The V and J genes are TRBV10-3 and TRBJ2-5; 7 nucleotides agree with TRBD1. Trimming cost V 3 bases and J 5 bases; bases outside gene matches: 3. The CDR3 length is 13 residues. From germline, CDR1 is ENHRY and CDR2 SYGVKD. In nucleotides, the CDR3 is TGTGCCATCAGTGAAAGGGGGCGGGAGACCCAGTACTTC. Amino acids: CAISERGRETQYF.

The chain carries TRBV14 and TRBJ1-4, with TRBD1 matching 9 bases. Germline assignment: CDR1 SGHDN and CDR2 FVKESK. The CDR3 spans 14 residues. After removal of 4 bases from V and 7 bases from J, the junction contained 4 bases not matched to a gene. CDR3: CASSRDRVSEKLFF. The DNA for the CDR3 is TGTGCCAGCAGCCGGGACAGGGTATCTGAAAAACTGTTTTTT.

The chain combines TRBV5-4 with TRBJ2-7, with a possible D match to TRBD1 (6 bases). The CDR3 runs to 16 residues. Germline CDR1 and CDR2: SGHNT and YYREEE (reference sequence). V lost 2 bases to trimming and J lost 2 bases, with 17 bases between them. The CDR3: CASSFGRGTGTYEQYF. The CDR3, as DNA: TGTGCCAGCAGCTTCGGCAGGGGCACGGGTACCTACGAGCAGTACTTC.

The V and J genes are TRBV5-4 and TRBJ2-3; TRBD1 matches at 7 bases. Trimming cost V 4 bases and J 3 bases; bases outside gene matches: 8. The CDR3 is 15 residues long. CDR1 is SGHNT, CDR2 YYREEE, per germline (reference sequence). The CDR3 is CASSLIGQATDTQYF. Written as DNA, the CDR3 is TGTGCCAGCAGCCTCATAGGACAGGCAACAGATACGCAGTATTTT.

The V and J genes are TRBV19 and TRBJ2-3; no clear D gene. CDR3 length equals 11 residues. The germline CDR1 and CDR2 sequences are LNHDA and SQIVND (reference sequence). Trimming stripped 6 bases from V and 4 bases from J, with 5 bases between. CDR3 DNA: TGTGCCAGTAGGGCCGCAGATACGCAGTATTTT. Translating gives CASRAADTQYF.

The chain carries TRBV20-1 and TRBJ2-5; D unresolved. V was trimmed by 6 bases and J by 7 bases, leaving 9 bases between them. The CDR3 loop spans 10 amino acids. Germline CDR1 and CDR2: DFQATT and SNEGSKA (reference sequence). The CDR3 bases are TGCAGTGCGGAGACCGCGACCCAGTACTTC. It codes for CSAETATQYF.

In its sample, this clone was seen a few times. V usage is TRBV19 and J usage is TRBJ2-3; D ambiguous. The length of the CDR3 is 14 residues. The V gene's germline CDR1 is LNHDA and CDR2 SQIVND (reference sequence). V was clipped by 2 bases and J by 8 bases, with 14 bases between them. As DNA, the CDR3 is TGTGCCAGTAGTATAAACGGTTTAACGGGTACGCAGTATTTT. This gives the protein CASSINGLTGTQYF. Full variable domain (outside the CDR3, taken from reference TRBV19 and TRBJ2-3): DGGITQSPKYLFRKEGQNVTLSCEQNLNHDAMYWYRQDPGQGLRLIYYSQIVNDFQKGDIAEGYSVSREKKESFPLTVTSAQKNPTAFYLCASSINGLTGTQYFGPGTRLTVL.

The rearrangement uses TRBV5-1 and TRBJ1-5, with 7 bases identical to TRBD1. Germline CDR1 and CDR2: SGHRS and YFSETQ. V lost 0 bases, J lost 6 bases, and 6 bases stayed unmatched. CDR3 length equals 15 residues. CDR3 sequence: CASSLGTGAVQPQHF. CDR3 in DNA: TGCGCCAGCAGCTTGGGGACAGGAGCGGTTCAGCCCCAGCATTTT. The complete variable domain, with remaining parts taken from reference TRBV5-1 and TRBJ1-5, reads KAGVTQTPRYLIKTRGQQVTLSCSPISGHRSVSWYQQTPGQGLQFLFEYFSETQRNKGNFPGRFSGRQFSNSRSEMNVSTLELGDSALYLCASSLGTGAVQPQHFGDGTRLSIL.

This clone showed up just a few times. The chain carries TRBV6-4 and TRBJ2-1; D is unresolved. Looked up from germline, CDR1 is MRHNA and CDR2 is SNTAGT. V lost 4 bases and J 0 bases, leaving 10 bases between the germline ends. The CDR3 is made up of 15 amino acids. CDR3 nucleotides: TGTGCCAGCAGTGTAGAGTCCGGCTCCTACAATGAGCAGTTCTTC. Protein product: CASSVESGSYNEQFF.

The chain links TRBV5-1 to TRBJ1-4; D gene ambiguous. V lost 0 bases and J lost 0, with 6 bases in between. Germline CDR1 and CDR2: SGHRS and YFSETQ. CDR3 size: 15 residues. CDR3 region: CASSLDSATNEKLFF. The CDR3 DNA sequence: TGCGCCAGCAGCTTGGACAGTGCAACTAATGAAAAACTGTTTTTT.

The J gene is TRBJ2-1, the V gene TRBV27; 11 bases agree with TRBD2. The CDR3 has 17 residues. Looked up from germline, CDR1 is MNHEY and CDR2 is SMNVEV (reference sequence). The V gene end was trimmed by 6 bases and the J gene end by 3 bases; junction bases not matched to a gene: 10. CDR3 amino acids: CASSSPPLAGGYNEQFF. The CDR3 region has the DNA TGTGCCAGCAGCTCTCCCCCCCTAGCGGGGGGCTACAATGAGCAGTTCTTC.

This clone was seen a few times. This sequence joins TRBV19 and TRBJ1-6, with 8 bases fitting TRBD1. CDR3 length: 16 residues. V dropped 9 bases and J dropped 7; count of bases not matched to a gene: 14. The germline gives CDR1 LNHDA, CDR2 SQIVND (reference sequence). The DNA for the CDR3 is TGTGCCAGCAAAAACCCCGGGACAGGCTCAAATTCACCCCTCCACTTT. It translates to CASKNPGTGSNSPLHF.

V is TRBV30 and J is TRBJ1-5, with 9 positions matching TRBD1. The CDR3 totals 14 residues. The V gene's germline CDR1 is GTSNPN and CDR2 SVGIG (reference sequence). Losses at the gene ends were 1 base for V and 7 bases for J; bases not matched to a gene: 5. The CDR3 loop is CAWSGTGAGQPQHF. The CDR3 DNA sequence: TGTGCCTGGAGTGGGACAGGGGCCGGGCAGCCCCAGCATTTT.

The chain couples TRBV7-9 to TRBJ1-2; the D gene is possibly TRBD1 (6 bases). This CDR3 comprises 17 residues. Trimming removed 3 bases from V and 4 bases from J, with 21 bases in between. Per germline, CDR1 SEHNR and CDR2 FQNEAQ (reference sequence). CDR3 protein: CASSFIKEDSGGYGYTF. The CDR3 DNA reads as TGTGCCAGCAGCTTCATAAAGGAGGACAGCGGGGGCTATGGCTACACCTTC.

This CDR3 reads CSVMDRGGGYTF. CDR3 DNA sequence: TGCAGCGTTATGGACAGGGGCGGCGGCTACACCTTC. The V and J genes are TRBV29-1 and TRBJ1-2, with TRBD1 matching 9 bases. CDR3 length equals 12 residues. After removal of 5 bases from V and 8 bases from J, the junction contained 6 bases not matched to a gene. Looked up from germline, CDR1 is SQVTM and CDR2 is ANQGSEA.

V usage is TRBV19 and J usage is TRBJ2-2; D possibly corresponds to TRBD2 (6 bases). Germline V gene sequence: CDR1 LNHDA, CDR2 SQIVND (reference sequence). The CDR3 contains 12 residues. Trimming cost V 6 bases and J 7 bases, with 9 bases left between them. The CDR3 spells CASSKTSGELFF. Written as DNA, the CDR3 is TGTGCCAGTAGCAAGACTAGCGGGGAGCTGTTTTTT.

The chain is built from TRBV29-1 and TRBJ2-6, with D unresolved. The germline V gene has CDR1 SQVTM and CDR2 ANQGSEA. The CDR3 is made up of 13 amino acids. Trimming took off 5 bases at V and 0 bases at J, with 5 bases between the two ends. The CDR3 reads CSVTASGANVLTF. CDR3 coding DNA: TGCAGCGTTACAGCCTCTGGGGCCAACGTCCTGACTTTC.

V gene TRBV5-4 combines with J gene TRBJ2-2; the match to TRBD2 covers 11 bases. The germline V gene encodes CDR1 SGHNT and CDR2 YYREEE (reference sequence). The CDR3 runs 16 residues. After removal of 4 bases from V and 4 bases from J, the junction contained 6 bases not matched to a gene. Here the CDR3 reads CASSPIAGGGTGELFF. The CDR3 DNA sequence: TGTGCCAGCAGCCCTATAGCGGGAGGGGGCACCGGGGAGCTGTTTTTT.

The chain joins TRBV29-1 to TRBJ1-5; tentative D call: TRBD1 (5 bases). The V gene lost 3 bases and the J gene lost 5 bases, with 11 bases spanning the gap. Germline V gene data show CDR1 as SQVTM and CDR2 as ANQGSEA. This CDR3 spans 13 amino acids. CDR3 sequence reads: CSVDGGTDQPQHF. In nucleotides, the CDR3 is TGCAGCGTTGACGGGGGGACTGATCAGCCCCAGCATTTT.

The count of this clone is one. V gene TRBV27 combines with J gene TRBJ1-4; 7 positions agree with TRBD1. This CDR3 is 12 amino acids long. The junction had 2 bases not matched to a gene; V was cut back by 5 bases and J by 8 bases. CDR1 and CDR2 (germline): MNHEY, SMNVEV (reference sequence). The CDR3: CASSTGVEKLFF. The CDR3 nucleotides are TGTGCCAGCAGTACAGGGGTAGAAAAACTGTTTTTT. Full variable domain (missing parts from reference TRBV27 and TRBJ1-4): EAQVTQNPRYLITVTGKKLTVTCSQNMNHEYMSWYRQDPGLGLRQIYYSMNVEVTDKGDVPEGYKVSRKEKRNFPLILESPSPNQTSLYFCASSTGVEKLFFGSGTQLSVL.

The V gene is TRBV9, the J gene TRBJ1-2; perhaps TRBD1 as D (6 bases). This CDR3 is built from 13 residues. CDR1 and CDR2 from the germline V gene are SGDLS and YYNGEE. Trimming took 0 bases from V and 7 from J, leaving 10 bases between them. CDR3 sequence (DNA): TGTGCCAGCAGCGTAGCAACAGGGTTTGGCTACACCTTC. Its protein is CASSVATGFGYTF.

The chain combines TRBV28 with TRBJ1-6, with a weak D call TRBD1 (5 bases). From germline, CDR1 is MDHEN and CDR2 SYDVKM. Trimming took 3 bases from V and 2 from J, leaving 17 bases between them. The CDR3 runs to 18 residues. CDR3: CASSLLVGLGTYNSPLHF. CDR3 in DNA: TGTGCCAGCAGTTTGCTCGTGGGGCTTGGCACCTATAATTCACCCCTCCACTTT.

The chain carries TRBV19 and TRBJ2-5; TRBD2 matches at 14 bases. With V trimmed by 10 bases and J by 5 bases, 3 bases remained unmatched. Germline CDR1 is LNHDA and CDR2 is SQIVND (reference sequence). The CDR3 is 13 residues long. Here the CDR3 DNA reads TGTGCCACCGGGACTAGCGGGAGTGAGACCCAGTACTTC. It encodes CATGTSGSETQYF.

This clone is a singleton in its sample. The chain couples TRBV5-4 to TRBJ2-3, with TRBD1 matching 9 bases. This CDR3 region has 15 residues. J gave up 3 bases and V 4 bases, and 6 bases lay outside the gene matches. CDR1 is SGHNT, CDR2 YYREEE, per germline (reference sequence). CDR3 residues: CASSAGQGRTDTQYF. CDR3 sequence (DNA): TGTGCCAGCAGCGCGGGACAGGGAAGGACAGATACGCAGTATTTT.

This clone was counted a few times. This chain links TRBV7-2 with TRBJ2-5; D not certain. The V gene lost 1 base and the J gene lost 0 bases, with 9 bases spanning the gap. Germline lookup yields CDR1 SGHTA and CDR2 FQGNSA. This CDR3 comprises 15 residues. The CDR3 region has the DNA TGTGCCAGCAGCTTAGTCGGCAGGAACCAAGAGACCCAGTACTTC. Protein sequence: CASSLVGRNQETQYF. The whole variable domain, remainder taken from reference TRBV7-2 and TRBJ2-5, is GAGVSQSPSNKVTEKGKDVELRCDPISGHTALYWYRQSLGQGLEFLIYFQGNSAPDKSGLPSDRFSAERTGGSVSTLTIQRTQQEDSAVYLCASSLVGRNQETQYFGPGTRLLVL.

The genes are TRBV5-1 and TRBJ1-1; D is possibly TRBD1 (5 bases). Germline V CDR1 and CDR2: SGHRS, YFSETQ. V dropped 4 bases and J dropped 5 bases, with 15 bases sitting between them. This CDR3 is built from 14 residues. The CDR3 sequence is CASSRDGGFTEAFF. In DNA, the CDR3 is TGCGCCAGCAGCCGGGACGGGGGTTTTACTGAAGCTTTCTTT.

The CDR3: CASTPLSRGTREGYTF. The CDR3 nucleotides read TGTGCCAGTACCCCCCTTAGTCGGGGCACGCGGGAAGGCTACACCTTC. The chain has TRBV19 and TRBJ1-2; tentative D call: TRBD1 (5 bases). V shed 7 bases and J shed 8 bases, with 26 bases lying between them. Looked up from germline, CDR1 is LNHDA and CDR2 is SQIVND (reference sequence). This CDR3 spans 16 amino acids.

The genes are TRBV27 and TRBJ2-3; 11 bases are shared with TRBD2. CDR1 and CDR2 (germline): MNHEY, SMNVEV (reference sequence). The V and J ends lost 3 bases and 4 bases, in that order; junction bases with no gene match: 3. The CDR3 totals 15 residues. The DNA of the CDR3 is TGTGCCAGCAGTTTTCTAGCGGGGGGCGCAGATACGCAGTATTTT. Translation gives CASSFLAGGADTQYF.